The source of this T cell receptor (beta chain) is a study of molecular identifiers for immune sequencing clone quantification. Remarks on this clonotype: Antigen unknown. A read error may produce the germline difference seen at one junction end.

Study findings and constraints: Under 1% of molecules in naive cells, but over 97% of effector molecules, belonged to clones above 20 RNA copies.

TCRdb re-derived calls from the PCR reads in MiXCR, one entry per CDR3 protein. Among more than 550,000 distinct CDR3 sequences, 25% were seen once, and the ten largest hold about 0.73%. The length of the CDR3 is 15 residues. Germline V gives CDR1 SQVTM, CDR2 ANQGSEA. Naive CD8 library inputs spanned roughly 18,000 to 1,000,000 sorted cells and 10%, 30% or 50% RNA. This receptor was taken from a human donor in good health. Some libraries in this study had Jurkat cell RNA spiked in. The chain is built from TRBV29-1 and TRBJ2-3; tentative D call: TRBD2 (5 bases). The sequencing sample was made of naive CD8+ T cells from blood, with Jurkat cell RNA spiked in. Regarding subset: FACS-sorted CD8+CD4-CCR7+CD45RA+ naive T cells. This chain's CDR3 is CSAEDPGMTAGTQYF. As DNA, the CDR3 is TGCAGCGCTGAAGATCCCGGGATGACCGCAGGTACGCAGTATTTT.